These 32 T cell receptor beta chains share one sample of origin, sequenced in a study of control samples from healthy donors and cancer patients. Profiling relied on immunoSEQ multiplex PCR, and the TCRdb table lists in-frame clones only, not all of them. The sample comprises about 86,000 clones, 94% of which are singletons, and about 5% rests with the top ten. Sequences were obtained from blood. All receptors come from a woman under 30 in good health.

This sequence joins TRBV4-2 and TRBJ2-7; 7 nucleotides match TRBD2. CDR3 length equals 15 residues. CDR1 and CDR2 (germline): LGHNA, YNFKEQ. After removal of 1 base from V and 0 bases from J, the junction contained 3 bases not matched to a gene. The DNA for the CDR3 is TGTGCCAGCAGCCAAGCGGGAGGACTCTCCTACGAGCAGTACTTC. Translation gives CASSQAGGLSYEQYF.

The chain joins TRBV24-1 to TRBJ2-1, with 8 bases lining up with TRBD1. The CDR3 runs to 16 residues. Germline CDR1 KGHDR, CDR2 SFDVKD. After removal of 3 bases from V and 1 base from J, the junction contained 4 bases not matched to a gene. The CDR3, as DNA: TGTGCCACCAGTGATGCAGGGGGCGAGTCCTACAATGAGCAGTTCTTC. Translating gives CATSDAGGESYNEQFF.

The chain combines TRBV20-1 with TRBJ2-3, with TRBD2 matching over 11 bases. Per germline, CDR1 DFQATT and CDR2 SNEGSKA (reference sequence). After removal of 3 bases from V and 8 bases from J, the junction contained 19 bases not matched to a gene. The CDR3 extends over 18 amino acids. The CDR3 region is CSASRLAGGPGGTGTQYF. Here the CDR3 DNA reads TGCAGTGCTAGTCGGCTAGCGGGGGGCCCAGGGGGCACGGGTACGCAGTATTTT.

The gene calls are TRBV6-2 or TRBV6-3 and TRBJ2-3; possibly TRBD1 for D (5 bases). CDR1 and CDR2 (germline): MNHEY, SVGEGT. This CDR3 comprises 17 residues. Trimming removed 0 bases at V and 2 bases at J, with 15 bases between. The CDR3 protein is CASSYSHTGGDTDTQYF. CDR3 in DNA: TGTGCCAGCAGTTACTCCCATACAGGTGGGGACACAGATACGCAGTATTTT.

The sample holds one count of this clone. The rearrangement joins TRBV27 to TRBJ1-1; 7 nucleotides line up with TRBD1. V shed 10 bases and J 2 bases; nucleotides not matched to a gene: 7. The CDR3 totals 13 residues. Germline V gene lookup returns CDR1 MNHEY and CDR2 SMNVEV (reference sequence). The CDR3 region is CATRQGPNTEAFF. The CDR3 coding sequence is TGTGCCACCAGACAGGGCCCAAACACTGAAGCTTTCTTT.

DNA of the CDR3: TGTGCCACACGGGGACTAGCGGGAGGGCCGGGAGAGCAGTTCTTC. Protein: CATRGLAGGPGEQFF. The chain combines TRBV19 with TRBJ2-1, with 16 nucleotides matching TRBD2. V shed 10 bases and J 10 bases; nucleotides not matched to a gene: 10. Germline-derived CDR1 and CDR2 are LNHDA and SQIVND (reference sequence). CDR3 length: 15 residues.

This clone appeared a single time. The chain carries TRBV19 and TRBJ2-7; the D is unclear. V dropped 3 bases and J dropped 0 bases, with 9 bases sitting between them. The germline gives CDR1 LNHDA, CDR2 SQIVND (reference sequence). The CDR3 length is 14 residues. CDR3 region: CASSIFNSSYEQYF. The CDR3 coding sequence is TGTGCCAGTAGTATTTTCAACAGCTCCTACGAGCAGTACTTC.

This chain joins TRBV6-5 and TRBJ2-1; 10 nucleotides match TRBD2. Trimming removed 8 bases from V and 6 bases from J; junction bases left unmatched: 10. The CDR3 spans 15 residues. In germline, CDR1 is MNHEY, CDR2 SVGAGI. As DNA, the CDR3 is TGTGCCAGCTCTCGAGAGAGCGGGGGGGCCAATGAGCAGTTCTTC. Protein sequence: CASSRESGGANEQFF.

This chain links TRBV25-1 with TRBJ2-1; a possible D gene is TRBD2 (6 bases). Trimming took 1 base from V and 10 from J, leaving 11 bases between them. The CDR3 consists of 13 residues. Looked up from germline, CDR1 is MGHDK and CDR2 is SYGVNS. CDR3 amino acids: CASSELIGGEQFF. Written as DNA, the CDR3 is TGTGCCAGCAGTGAATTAATTGGGGGGGAGCAGTTCTTC.

The gene calls are TRBV6-6 and TRBJ2-7, with TRBD1 matching over 8 bases. The trim removed 5 bases at V and 2 bases at J, leaving 5 bases unmatched. This CDR3 is built from 14 residues. From germline, CDR1 is MNHNY and CDR2 SVGAGI (reference sequence). CDR3 residues: CASSDQTGAYEQYF. CDR3 nucleotides: TGTGCCAGCAGTGATCAGACAGGGGCCTACGAGCAGTACTTC.

In DNA, the CDR3 is TGCAGTGCATCTGAGGGAGAGACCCAGTACTTC. Amino acids: CSASEGETQYF. V is TRBV20-1 and J is TRBJ2-5; TRBD2 is a possible D gene (5 bases). The V and J ends lost 6 bases and 4 bases respectively, with 9 bases between them. The CDR3 sequence is 11 residues long. CDR1 is DFQATT, CDR2 SNEGSKA, per germline (reference sequence).

The J gene is TRBJ1-1, the V gene TRBV19; D perhaps matches TRBD1 (5 bases). The CDR3 extends over 14 amino acids. Germline V gene lookup returns CDR1 LNHDA and CDR2 SQIVND (reference sequence). Trimming left V 3 bases short and J 0 bases short, with 8 bases between. The CDR3 sequence is CASSIDSMNTEAFF. As DNA, the CDR3 is TGTGCCAGTAGTATCGACAGCATGAACACTGAAGCTTTCTTT. Combining the CDR3 with reference TRBV19 and TRBJ1-1 gives the whole variable domain DGGITQSPKYLFRKEGQNVTLSCEQNLNHDAMYWYRQDPGQGLRLIYYSQIVNDFQKGDIAEGYSVSREKKESFPLTVTSAQKNPTAFYLCASSIDSMNTEAFFGQGTRLTVV.

The gene calls are TRBV13 and TRBJ2-7; 11 nucleotides match TRBD2. V trimming: 4 bases; J trimming: 5 bases; junction bases outside the gene matches: 4. The CDR3 extends over 14 amino acids. In germline, CDR1 is PRHDT, CDR2 FYEKMQ (reference sequence). The CDR3 reads CASSSLAGDDEQYF. DNA of the CDR3: TGTGCCAGCAGCTCACTAGCGGGAGACGACGAGCAGTACTTC.

V is TRBV27 and J is TRBJ2-4, with a possible D match to TRBD2 (6 bases). CDR1 and CDR2 (germline): MNHEY, SMNVEV (reference sequence). The CDR3 consists of 15 residues. V lost 7 bases, J lost 7 bases, and 20 bases lay in between. This chain's CDR3 is CASNQRVLSVNIQYF. The DNA of the CDR3 is TGTGCCAGCAATCAGCGGGTACTCTCCGTGAACATTCAGTACTTC.

The CDR3 loop reads CASSPTSGSPVTDTQYF. In nucleotides, the CDR3 is TGTGCCAGCAGCCCTACTAGCGGGAGCCCCGTCACAGATACGCAGTATTTT. The chain is built from TRBV6-2 or TRBV6-3 and TRBJ2-3; 11 nucleotides line up with TRBD2. The CDR3 sequence is 17 residues long. V lost 6 bases, J lost 2 bases, and 10 bases stayed unmatched. Germline values: CDR1 MNHEY, CDR2 SVGEGT.

This chain links TRBV28 with TRBJ2-7, with a tentative D call TRBD1 (6 bases). There are 15 residues in the CDR3. CDR1 and CDR2 (germline): MDHEN, SYDVKM. Trimming stripped 6 bases from V and 0 bases from J, with 15 bases between. This CDR3 reads CASRPTGLLSYEQYF. CDR3 coding DNA: TGTGCCAGCAGGCCCACAGGGCTTCTCTCCTACGAGCAGTACTTC.

CDR3 amino acids: CASSLGVEKLFF. Here the CDR3 DNA reads TGTGCCAGCAGCTTAGGGGTGGAAAAACTGTTTTTT. The J gene is TRBJ1-4, the V gene TRBV7-2; D is ambiguous. The CDR3 consists of 12 residues. V was cut by 1 base and J by 8 bases, with 5 bases left in between. CDR1 and CDR2 from the germline V gene are SGHTA and FQGNSA.

The chain combines TRBV2 with TRBJ1-5; tentative D call: TRBD1 (5 bases). From germline, CDR1 is SNHLY and CDR2 FYNNEI. This CDR3 spans 12 amino acids. V lost 7 bases, J lost 9 bases, and 13 bases lay in between. CDR3 sequence: CASTLRGGPQHF. The CDR3 region has the DNA TGTGCCAGCACCCTCCGGGGGGGGCCCCAGCATTTT. The full variable domain, in which reference TRBV2 and TRBJ1-5 provide the parts outside the CDR3, is EPEVTQTPSHQVTQMGQEVILRCVPISNHLYFYWYRQILGQKVEFLVSFYNNEISEKSEIFDDQFSVERPDGSNFTLKIRSTKLEDSAMYFCASTLRGGPQHFGDGTRLSIL.

The chain joins TRBV19 to TRBJ1-3, with a possible D match to TRBD1 (5 bases). V was pared by 1 base and J by 2 bases, with 9 bases between. This CDR3 is 15 amino acids long. Germline loops: CDR1 LNHDA, CDR2 SQIVND (reference sequence). The chain's CDR3 is CASSIAQGAGNTIYF. The CDR3 coding sequence is TGTGCCAGTAGTATAGCGCAGGGCGCTGGAAACACCATATATTTT.

This chain connects TRBV4-1 to TRBJ2-7; 13 nucleotides align to TRBD2. Unmatched junction bases numbered 12, after V lost 0 bases and J lost 4 bases. Per germline, CDR1 MGHRA and CDR2 YSYEKL. The CDR3 contains 19 residues. CDR3 in DNA: TGCGCCAGCAGCCAAGAACGACTAGCGGGGGGACAACCTAGATACGAGCAGTACTTC. Encoded protein: CASSQERLAGGQPRYEQYF.

The chain combines TRBV4-1 with TRBJ1-3, with D unclear. The V end was cut by 2 bases, the J end by 2 bases, with 16 bases between. CDR1 and CDR2 from the germline V gene are MGHRA and YSYEKL. The CDR3 is made up of 17 amino acids. The CDR3 here is CASSQTPSGGAGNTIYF. The CDR3, as DNA: TGCGCCAGCAGCCAAACCCCAAGTGGAGGTGCTGGAAACACCATATATTTT.

In this sample, this clone turned up once. V gene TRBV6-2 or TRBV6-3 combines with J gene TRBJ2-7, with 11 bases identical to TRBD2. After removal of 6 bases from V and 1 base from J, the junction contained 14 bases not matched to a gene. The CDR3 extends over 18 amino acids. Germline V gene sequence: CDR1 MNHEY, CDR2 SVGEGT. CDR3 DNA: TGTGCCAGCAGCCCTCGTCTAGCGGGAGGTAGCGCGTCCTACGAGCAGTACTTC. Amino acids: CASSPRLAGGSASYEQYF.

This chain connects TRBV7-3 to TRBJ1-1; D uncertain. CDR3 size: 13 residues. V was shortened by 4 bases and J by 0 bases, with 6 bases between the two germline ends. CDR1 is SGHTA and CDR2 is FQGTGA in the germline V gene. CDR3 coding DNA: TGTGCCAGCAGCTCCCAGATGAACACTGAAGCTTTCTTT. Amino acid sequence: CASSSQMNTEAFF. Looking up the rest from reference TRBV7-3 and TRBJ1-1 gives the full variable domain: GAGVSQTPSNKVTEKGKYVELRCDPISGHTALYWYRQSLGQGPEFLIYFQGTGAADDSGLPNDRFFAVRPEGSVSTLKIQRTERGDSAVYLCASSSQMNTEAFFGQGTRLTVV.

The chain employs TRBV9 and TRBJ2-3; D might be TRBD1 (7 bases). This CDR3 is built from 15 residues. Germline CDR1 is SGDLS and CDR2 is YYNGEE. The V end lost 3 bases, the J end lost 5 bases, and 16 bases lay between the germline ends. The CDR3 spells CASSGGDSSGDTQYF. CDR3 coding DNA: TGTGCCAGCAGCGGGGGGGACAGTAGCGGAGATACGCAGTATTTT.

In its sample, this clone was seen once. This sequence joins TRBV27 and TRBJ2-2, with D perhaps TRBD1 (6 bases). Trimming removed 2 bases at V and 2 bases at J, with 9 bases between. Looked up from germline, CDR1 is MNHEY and CDR2 is SMNVEV (reference sequence). The CDR3 is made up of 15 amino acids. CDR3 coding DNA: TGTGCCAGCAGTTTAACAGGGAGTAACACCGGGGAGCTGTTTTTT. This encodes CASSLTGSNTGELFF.

This clone has a single count. One end of the junction fails to match germline, which may point to a read error. The V gene is TRBV7-3, the J gene TRBJ2-5, with 8 bases identical to TRBD2. Germline loops: CDR1 SGHTA, CDR2 FQGTGA. CDR3 size: 13 residues. The CDR3 DNA reads TGTGCCAGCAGCTTAAGTACAGCGGGGGTTCTAAACTTC. Translating gives CASSLSTAGVLNF. The full variable domain, rest sourced from reference TRBV7-3 and TRBJ2-5, is GAGVSQTPSNKVTEKGKYVELRCDPISGHTALYWYRQSLGQGPEFLIYFQGTGAADDSGLPNDRFFAVRPEGSVSTLKIQRTERGDSAVYLCASSLSTAGVLNFGPGTRLLVL.

The chain combines TRBV3-1 (or the pseudogene TRBV3-2) with TRBJ2-2; D might be TRBD2 (7 bases). V was trimmed by 3 bases and J by 12 bases, leaving 11 bases between them. Germline V CDR1 and CDR2: LGHDT, YNNKEL (reference sequence). The CDR3 sequence is 12 residues long. DNA for the CDR3: TGTGCCAGCAGCCAGGGAGGGGGGAAGCTGTTTTTT. Amino acid sequence: CASSQGGGKLFF.

This clone came up once. The V and J genes are TRBV28 and TRBJ1-2, with 8 bases identical to TRBD1. Losses at the gene ends were 3 bases for V and 5 bases for J; bases not matched to a gene: 2. Germline CDR1 reads MDHEN; CDR2 reads SYDVKM. This CDR3 is 13 amino acids long. The CDR3 loop reads CASSLGQEYGYTF. For the CDR3, the DNA is TGTGCCAGCAGTTTGGGACAGGAATATGGCTACACCTTC.

This chain links TRBV15 with TRBJ1-5; no clear D. This CDR3 spans 14 amino acids. Deletions cut 0 bases from V and 0 bases from J, with 3 bases between. The germline V gene encodes CDR1 LNHNV and CDR2 YYDKDF (reference sequence). The CDR3 protein is CATSREGSNQPQHF. The CDR3 nucleotides read TGTGCCACCAGCAGAGAGGGTAGCAATCAGCCCCAGCATTTT. Full variable domain (rest looked up from reference TRBV15 and TRBJ1-5): DAMVIQNPRYQVTQFGKPVTLSCSQTLNHNVMYWYQQKSSQAPKLLFHYYDKDFNNEADTPDNFQSRRPNTSFCFLDIRSPGLGDTAMYLCATSREGSNQPQHFGDGTRLSIL.

V usage is TRBV28 and J usage is TRBJ2-7, with D unclear. V lost 2 bases and J 5 bases, leaving 25 bases between the germline ends. Germline CDR1 is MDHEN and CDR2 is SYDVKM. The CDR3 has 18 residues. Here the CDR3 reads CASSLELDSSTLGDEQYF. The CDR3 DNA reads as TGTGCCAGCAGTTTAGAGTTGGATTCGTCGACCCTTGGGGACGAGCAGTACTTC.

This chain joins TRBV28 and TRBJ1-1; D gene uncertain. CDR1 is MDHEN and CDR2 is SYDVKM in the germline V gene. V dropped 2 bases and J dropped 5 bases, with 15 bases sitting between them. This CDR3 contains 15 residues. CDR3: CASSLIPLGQTEAFF. In DNA, the CDR3 is TGTGCCAGCAGTTTAATCCCTTTGGGTCAAACTGAAGCTTTCTTT.

The V call is TRBV12-3 or TRBV12-4, the J call TRBJ2-1, with D tentatively TRBD1 (7 bases). Trimming cost V 5 bases and J 7 bases, with 12 bases left between them. This CDR3 region has 13 residues. CDR3 nucleotides: TGTGCCAGCAGTAGACCAGGGGGGAATGAGCAGTTCTTC. This gives the protein CASSRPGGNEQFF.